The 15 T cell receptor beta chains below all came from one sample that was sequenced in a study of CD8 T cell repertoires and HIV-1 epitope variants. Antigens for these TCRs are unknown. Measured with immunoSEQ multiplex PCR; TCRdb has only the in-frame clones, and not every one. Counted here are a few thousand clones, over 60% occurring once; the ten biggest clones make up roughly 39%. The sequenced material came from cultured CD8+ T cells derived from PBMCs. These receptors were taken from a male donor with HIV.

In this sample, this clone is medium-sized. The chain uses TRBV7-9 and TRBJ1-1; TRBD1 is a possible D gene (6 bases). The CDR3 is made up of 17 amino acids. CDR1 and CDR2 from the germline V gene are SEHNR and FQNEAQ (reference sequence). The V end lost 5 bases, the J end lost 5 bases, and 24 bases lay between the germline ends. CDR3 bases: TGTGCCAGCAGCCCCCGGGGGATGGGGGCATCGAGAACTGAAGCTTTCTTT. Its translation is CASSPRGMGASRTEAFF.

V is TRBV7-9 and J is TRBJ2-1; TRBD2 agrees at 10 bases. In germline, CDR1 is SEHNR, CDR2 FQNEAQ (reference sequence). CDR3 size: 13 residues. After removal of 4 bases from V and 7 bases from J, the junction contained 1 base not matched to a gene. The CDR3 DNA is TGTGCCAGCAGCTCGGGACTAGCGAATGAGCAGTTCTTC. Translating it yields CASSSGLANEQFF. The complete variable domain, with remaining parts taken from reference TRBV7-9 and TRBJ2-1, reads DTGVSQNPRHKITKRGQNVTFRCDPISEHNRLYWYRQTLGQGPEFLTYFQNEAQLEKSRLLSDRFSAERPKGSFSTLEIQRTEQGDSAMYLCASSSGLANEQFFGPGTRLTVL.

CDR3 region: CASSSQGGRSEGYGYTF. CDR3 sequence (DNA): TGTGCCAGCAGCTCACAGGGGGGAAGAAGTGAGGGCTATGGCTACACCTTC. The J gene is TRBJ1-2, the V gene TRBV5-4, with 8 nucleotides matching TRBD1. The trim removed 3 bases at V and 4 bases at J, leaving 14 bases unmatched. Germline V gene data show CDR1 as SGHNT and CDR2 as YYREEE (reference sequence). This CDR3 comprises 17 residues.

The V call is TRBV10-1, the J call TRBJ2-3, with a weak D call TRBD2 (7 bases). V shed 0 bases and J shed 5 bases, with 12 bases lying between them. The CDR3 has 15 residues. Germline loops: CDR1 WNHNN, CDR2 SYGVQD (reference sequence). The CDR3 region has the DNA TGCGCCAGCAGTGAGTCGGGGGGGCCGGGAGATACGCAGTATTTT. It translates to CASSESGGPGDTQYF.

This clone occurred a few times. V gene TRBV19 combines with J gene TRBJ1-6; a possible D gene is TRBD1 (6 bases). The CDR3 is 15 amino acids. From germline, CDR1 is LNHDA and CDR2 SQIVND (reference sequence). The V gene lost 1 base and the J gene lost 6 bases, with 10 bases spanning the gap. This CDR3 reads CASSIGGQLNSPLHF. The CDR3 region has the DNA TGTGCCAGTAGTATAGGGGGGCAGCTTAATTCACCCCTCCACTTT.

This chain links TRBV5-4 with TRBJ2-5, with TRBD2 matching over 10 bases. CDR3 length: 16 amino acids. The V and J ends lost 5 bases and 4 bases, in that order; junction bases with no gene match: 11. CDR1 SGHNT and CDR2 YYREEE come from the germline V gene (reference sequence). CDR3 protein: CASRPDFSGGAETQYF. The CDR3 nucleotides are TGTGCCAGCAGACCGGATTTCAGCGGGGGGGCAGAGACCCAGTACTTC.

The V call is TRBV10-2, the J call TRBJ2-7; no definite D call. The CDR3 has 12 amino acids. The ends were cut back, 7 bases at V and 5 bases at J, with 12 bases in the middle. Germline CDR1 reads WSHSY; CDR2 reads SAAADI. Here the CDR3 DNA reads TGCGCCAGCAAGGTAGGCCCGGACGAGCAGTACTTC. Protein product: CASKVGPDEQYF.

This chain connects TRBV29-1 to TRBJ1-5, with D perhaps matching TRBD1 (6 bases). The CDR3 length is 16 residues. In germline, CDR1 is SQVTM, CDR2 ANQGSEA. V was pared by 4 bases and J by 1 base, with 17 bases between. The CDR3 DNA reads TGCAGCGTTGGGGGGGGGATCGACAGGAGCAATCAGCCCCAGCATTTT. It translates to CSVGGGIDRSNQPQHF. Combining the CDR3 with reference TRBV29-1 and TRBJ1-5 gives the whole variable domain SAVISQKPSRDICQRGTSLTIQCQVDSQVTMMFWYRQQPGQSLTLIATANQGSEATYESGFVIDKFPISRPNLTFSTLTVSNMSPEDSSIYLCSVGGGIDRSNQPQHFGDGTRLSIL.

This chain connects TRBV5-1 to TRBJ1-3; D is unclear. Between the trimmed V and J ends, which lost 0 bases and 0 bases, there was a span of 4 bases. The CDR3 length is 14 residues. Germline values: CDR1 SGHRS, CDR2 YFSETQ. The CDR3 coding sequence is TGCGCCAGCAGCTTGGACAACTCTGGAAACACCATATATTTT. This encodes CASSLDNSGNTIYF. The variable domain in full, completed from reference TRBV5-1 and TRBJ1-3, reads KAGVTQTPRYLIKTRGQQVTLSCSPISGHRSVSWYQQTPGQGLQFLFEYFSETQRNKGNFPGRFSGRQFSNSRSEMNVSTLELGDSALYLCASSLDNSGNTIYFGEGSWLTVV.

The rearrangement joins TRBV7-2 to TRBJ2-7; perhaps TRBD2 as D (5 bases). With 0 bases removed from V and 5 bases from J, the gap between germline ends came to 8 bases. Looked up from germline, CDR1 is SGHTA and CDR2 is FQGNSA. The CDR3 runs 13 residues. CDR3 region: CASSLAPRDEQYF. The CDR3 nucleotides are TGTGCCAGCAGCTTAGCGCCGAGGGACGAGCAGTACTTC.

This rearrangement joins TRBV27 to TRBJ1-2, with a weak D call TRBD1 (5 bases). The CDR3 has 14 residues. Germline values: CDR1 MNHEY, CDR2 SMNVEV (reference sequence). The V and J ends lost 3 bases and 8 bases respectively, with 16 bases between them. CDR3 region: CASSFQGVGDGYTF. DNA for the CDR3: TGTGCCAGCAGTTTCCAGGGAGTGGGAGACGGCTACACCTTC.

V gene TRBV28 combines with J gene TRBJ1-1; no reliable D call. CDR3 length: 13 amino acids. Germline values: CDR1 MDHEN, CDR2 SYDVKM. V dropped 6 bases and J dropped 3 bases, with 11 bases sitting between them. CDR3 nucleotides: TGTGCCAGCAGCCCCTCTGGGTACACTGAAGCTTTCTTT. Its protein is CASSPSGYTEAFF.

This chain links TRBV6-6 with TRBJ1-5; no reliable D call. This CDR3 has 14 amino acids. Trimming left V 4 bases short and J 0 bases short, with 7 bases between. CDR1 and CDR2 (germline): MNHNY, SVGAGI (reference sequence). CDR3 sequence (DNA): TGTGCCAGCAGTTTACCTCGTAGCAATCAGCCCCAGCATTTT. Translating it yields CASSLPRSNQPQHF.

This sequence joins TRBV14 and TRBJ2-1; the match to TRBD2 covers 7 bases. CDR3 size: 17 residues. Trimming took 1 base from V and 5 from J; bases not matched to a gene: 11. The germline V gene encodes CDR1 SGHDN and CDR2 FVKESK. Written as DNA, the CDR3 is TGTGCCAGCAGCCAAGTGGCAGGTGCGGGGGATAACAATGAGCAGTTCTTC. Protein: CASSQVAGAGDNNEQFF.

As DNA, the CDR3 is TGTGCCAGCAGTTTTGGACAGGGAAGACAAGCCAAAAACATTCAGTACTTC. It specifies CASSFGQGRQAKNIQYF. V and J are TRBV28 and TRBJ2-4; TRBD1 matches 8 bases. With 3 bases clipped from V and 0 bases from J, the junction kept 7 bases outside the gene matches. Per the germline V gene, CDR1 is MDHEN and CDR2 is SYDVKM. The CDR3 covers 17 residues.